The clone carrying this T cell receptor beta chain was picked up a small number of times. The data were obtained in a study of blood T cell repertoires in COVID-19. Study-wide context: Samples taken during acute and convalescent COVID-19 were collected in the United States, Italy and Spain. Sample material is recorded as cDNA or gDNA derived from T cells, B-cell-depleted T cells, or PBMCs.

Source study methods: From reference gene primer amplification, estimates of nucleated cell counts were derived. Some clones are missing from TCRdb's copy, which holds only in-frame ones; the method was immunoSEQ multiplex PCR. Clone size and the V and J calls come from that table; the DNA yielded D and trimming. The sample carries 100,000 to 150,000 clones, approximately 87% recorded once. CDR1 is MDHEN, CDR2 SYDVKM, per germline. Trimming left V 6 bases short and J 5 bases short, with 13 bases between. The CDR3 covers 13 residues. The sample consisted of peripheral blood. The sequence was collected from a woman between 70 and 85 years old with acute or convalescent COVID-19. V usage is TRBV28 and J usage is TRBJ1-2, with TRBD1 as a possible D gene (6 bases). The CDR3 loop reads CASRPTGLYGYTF. CDR3 coding DNA: TGTGCCAGCAGACCAACAGGGTTGTATGGCTACACCTTC.